The clone carrying this T cell receptor (beta chain) was recorded a few times. This CDR3 comprises 13 residues. Trimming shortened V by 4 bases and J by 4 bases, and 10 bases separated the two germline ends. In germline, CDR1 is MNHNS, CDR2 SASEGT. The record originates from a study of T cell repertoires in cytomegalovirus infection. About the research overall: It can be stated that public TCR beta signatures indicated CMV infection as well as a matching HLA type.

Each CDR3 protein is one row after TCRdb ran MiXCR on the reads. The sample records a few hundred thousand distinct CDR3 sequences, around a quarter being singletons. The V call is TRBV6-1, the J call TRBJ1-2; a possible D gene is TRBD1 (5 bases). The clonotype originates from a human donor in good health (CMV status not recorded). Some clones in this sample may be carry-over from other donors' samples. Sequencing used PBMCs. CDR3 amino acids: CASSVRGGYGYTF. The CDR3 region has the DNA TGTGCCAGCAGTGTTAGGGGTGGCTATGGCTACACCTTC.